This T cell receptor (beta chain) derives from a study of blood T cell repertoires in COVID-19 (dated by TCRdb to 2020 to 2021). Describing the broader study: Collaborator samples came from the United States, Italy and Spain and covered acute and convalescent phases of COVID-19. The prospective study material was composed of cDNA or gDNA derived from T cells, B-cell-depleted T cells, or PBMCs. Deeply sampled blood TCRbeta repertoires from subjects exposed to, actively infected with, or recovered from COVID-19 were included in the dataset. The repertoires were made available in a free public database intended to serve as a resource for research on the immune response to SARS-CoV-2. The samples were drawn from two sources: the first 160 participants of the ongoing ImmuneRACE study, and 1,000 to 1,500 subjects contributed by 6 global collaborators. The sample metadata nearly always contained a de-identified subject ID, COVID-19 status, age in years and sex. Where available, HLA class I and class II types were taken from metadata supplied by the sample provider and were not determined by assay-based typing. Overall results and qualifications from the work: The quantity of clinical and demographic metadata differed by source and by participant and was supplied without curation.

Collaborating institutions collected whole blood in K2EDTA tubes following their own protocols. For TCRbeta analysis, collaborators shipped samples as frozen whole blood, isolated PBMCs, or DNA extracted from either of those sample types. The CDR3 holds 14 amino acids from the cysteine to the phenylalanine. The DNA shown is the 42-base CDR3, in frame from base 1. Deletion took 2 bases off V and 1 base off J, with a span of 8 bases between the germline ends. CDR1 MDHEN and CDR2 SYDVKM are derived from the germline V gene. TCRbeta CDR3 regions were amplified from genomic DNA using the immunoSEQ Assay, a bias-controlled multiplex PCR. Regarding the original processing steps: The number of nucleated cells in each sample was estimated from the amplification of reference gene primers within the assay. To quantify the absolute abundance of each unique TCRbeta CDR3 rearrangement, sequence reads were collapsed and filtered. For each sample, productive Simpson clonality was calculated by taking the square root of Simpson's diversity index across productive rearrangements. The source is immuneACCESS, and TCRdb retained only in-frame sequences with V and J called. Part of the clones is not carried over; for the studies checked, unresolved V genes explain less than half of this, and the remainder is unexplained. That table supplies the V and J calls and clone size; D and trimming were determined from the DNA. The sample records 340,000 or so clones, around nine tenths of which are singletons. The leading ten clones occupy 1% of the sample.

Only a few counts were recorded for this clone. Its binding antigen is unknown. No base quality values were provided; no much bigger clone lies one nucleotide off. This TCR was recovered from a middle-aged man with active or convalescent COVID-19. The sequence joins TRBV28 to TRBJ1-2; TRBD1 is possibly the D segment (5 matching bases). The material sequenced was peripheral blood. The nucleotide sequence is TGTGCCAGCAGTTTAGGCAGGGATAACTATGGCTACACCTTC. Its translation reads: CASSLGRDNYGYTF.